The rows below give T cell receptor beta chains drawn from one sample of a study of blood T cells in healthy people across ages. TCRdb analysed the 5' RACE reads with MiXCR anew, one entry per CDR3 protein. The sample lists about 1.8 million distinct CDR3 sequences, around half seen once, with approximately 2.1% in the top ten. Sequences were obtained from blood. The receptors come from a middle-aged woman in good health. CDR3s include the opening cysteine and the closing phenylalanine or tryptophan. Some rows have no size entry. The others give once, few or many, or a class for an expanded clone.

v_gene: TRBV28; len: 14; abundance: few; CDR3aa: CASSPPGGHYEQYF
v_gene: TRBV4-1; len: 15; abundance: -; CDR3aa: CASSLGTLNTDTQYF
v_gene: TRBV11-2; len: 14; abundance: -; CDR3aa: CVSSHRGGSYEQYF
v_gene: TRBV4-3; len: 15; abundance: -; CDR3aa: CASSQDRAGGHEQYF
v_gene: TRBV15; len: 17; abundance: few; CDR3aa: CATSRGQGADWSDTQYF
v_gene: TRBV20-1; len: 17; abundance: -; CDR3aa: CSARARLAGVRWGEQYF
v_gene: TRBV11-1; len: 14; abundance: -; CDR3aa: CASSLELAGNAQYF
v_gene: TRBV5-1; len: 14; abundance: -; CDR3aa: CASSLTGLSAEAFF
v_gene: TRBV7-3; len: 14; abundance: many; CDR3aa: CASSLGGVNTEAFF
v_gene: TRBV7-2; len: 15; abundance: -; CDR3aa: CASSLTTGENQPQHF
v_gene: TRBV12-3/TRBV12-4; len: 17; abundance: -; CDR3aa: CASSTLRGRETTDTQYF
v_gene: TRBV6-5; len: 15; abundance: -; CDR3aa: CASTGLAGVGNEQFF
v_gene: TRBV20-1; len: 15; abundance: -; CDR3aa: CSAREGTEINQPQHF
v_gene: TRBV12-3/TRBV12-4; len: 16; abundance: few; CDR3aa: CASSLMGTGSNYGYTF
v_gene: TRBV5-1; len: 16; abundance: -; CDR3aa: CASSLDRREAKNIQYF
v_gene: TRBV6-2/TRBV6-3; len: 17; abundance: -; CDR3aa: CASNPVWGGGSKNIQYF
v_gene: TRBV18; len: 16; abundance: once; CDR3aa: CASSRGLATSTDTQYF
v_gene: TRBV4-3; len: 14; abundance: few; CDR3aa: CASSPGTDRGKLFF
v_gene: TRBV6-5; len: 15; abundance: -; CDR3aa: CASSRGGPNEGEAFF
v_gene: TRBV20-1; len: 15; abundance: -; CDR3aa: CSAREPGTGVEKLFF
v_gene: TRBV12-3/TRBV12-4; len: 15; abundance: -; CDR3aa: CASSRPGGRGNEQFF
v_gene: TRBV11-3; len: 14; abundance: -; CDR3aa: CASSLGDLYNEQFF
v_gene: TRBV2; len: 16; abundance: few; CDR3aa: CASSAGTGEFRETQYF
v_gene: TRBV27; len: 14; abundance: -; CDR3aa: CASNPDGFSYEQYF
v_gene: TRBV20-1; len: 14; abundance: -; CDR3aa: CSARDYGGADTQYF
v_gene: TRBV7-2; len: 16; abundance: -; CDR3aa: CASSWASGVGGETQYF
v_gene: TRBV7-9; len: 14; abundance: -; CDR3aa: CASSGGVDSYGYTF
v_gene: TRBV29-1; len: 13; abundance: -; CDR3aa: CSVASWGNTEAFF
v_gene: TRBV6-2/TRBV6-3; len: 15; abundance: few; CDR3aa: CASSLPGQAKKTQYF
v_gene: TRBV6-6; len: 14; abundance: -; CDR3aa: CASSYTTRSDTQYF
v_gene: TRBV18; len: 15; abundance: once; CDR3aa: CASSPKAGGTYEQYF
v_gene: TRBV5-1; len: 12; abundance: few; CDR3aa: CVSQGFANEQFF
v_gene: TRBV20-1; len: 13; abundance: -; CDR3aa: CSGRLAGYNEQFF
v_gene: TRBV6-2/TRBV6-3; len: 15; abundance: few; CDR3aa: CASSYPGQSGYGYTF
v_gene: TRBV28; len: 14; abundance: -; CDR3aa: CASSLFRGSYGYTF
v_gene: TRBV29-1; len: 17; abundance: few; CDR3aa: CSVEDRPGTEVYNEQFF